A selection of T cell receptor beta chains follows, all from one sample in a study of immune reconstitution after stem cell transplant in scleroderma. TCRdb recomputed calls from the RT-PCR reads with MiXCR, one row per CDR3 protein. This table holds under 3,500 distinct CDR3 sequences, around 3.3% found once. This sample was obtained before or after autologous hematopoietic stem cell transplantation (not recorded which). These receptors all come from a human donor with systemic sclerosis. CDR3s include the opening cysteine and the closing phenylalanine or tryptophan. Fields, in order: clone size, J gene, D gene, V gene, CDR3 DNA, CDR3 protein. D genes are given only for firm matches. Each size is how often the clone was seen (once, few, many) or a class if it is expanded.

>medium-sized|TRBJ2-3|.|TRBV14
TGTGCCAGCAGCCAAGGAGCGTTGGCCCTTGACCCTGGGAACACAGATACGCAGTATTTT
CASSQGALALDPGNTDTQYF
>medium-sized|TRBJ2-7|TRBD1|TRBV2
TGTGCCAGCAGTGACCCCCCCAGGGGGTGGGAGCAGTACTTC
CASSDPPRGWEQYF
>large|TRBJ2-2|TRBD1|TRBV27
TGTGCCAGCAGTCTAGATGGACAGGTCCTCACCGGGGAGCTGTTTTTT
CASSLDGQVLTGELFF
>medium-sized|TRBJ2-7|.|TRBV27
TGTGCCAGCAGTTTCGCAGGGGAGGGGTCCTACGAGCAGTACTTC
CASSFAGEGSYEQYF
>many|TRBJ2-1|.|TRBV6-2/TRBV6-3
TGTGCCAGCAGTTCTGTCTACAATGAGCAGTTCTTC
CASSSVYNEQFF
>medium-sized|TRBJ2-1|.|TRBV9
TGTGCCAGCAGCCCCCATCGGAGCCCGATGAATGAGCAGTTCTTC
CASSPHRSPMNEQFF
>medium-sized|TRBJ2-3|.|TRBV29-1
TGCAGCGTAAAGGGGCCCACAGATACGCAGTATTTT
CSVKGPTDTQYF
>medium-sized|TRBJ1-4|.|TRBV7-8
TGTGCCAGCAGCTTATCTCGACAGGAGGGTCTTTCCCAAACTAATGAAAAACTGTTTTTT
CASSLSRQEGLSQTNEKLFF
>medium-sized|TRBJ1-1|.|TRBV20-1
TGCAGTGCTAGAGGGATGGGGGGGACTGAAGCTTTCTTT
CSARGMGGTEAFF
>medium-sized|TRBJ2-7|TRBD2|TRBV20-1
TGCAGTGCCCGGCGACTAGCCAGCATTTACGAGCAGTACTTC
CSARRLASIYEQYF
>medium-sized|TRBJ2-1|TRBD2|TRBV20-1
TGCAGTGCTACAGCGGGAGCGGAATACAATGAGCAGTTCTTC
CSATAGAEYNEQFF
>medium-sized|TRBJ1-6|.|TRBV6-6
TGTGCCAGCCGGCAGGGTGATTCCACTTCACCCCTCCACTTT
CASRQGDSTSPLHF
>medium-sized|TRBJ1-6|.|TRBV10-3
TGTGCCATCAGTGAGGCAGGGGCGGCTGGTTCACCCCTCCACTTT
CAISEAGAAGSPLHF
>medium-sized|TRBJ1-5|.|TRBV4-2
TGTGCCAGCAGCCCGGGACGTATTTTAAATCAGCCCCAGCATTTT
CASSPGRILNQPQHF
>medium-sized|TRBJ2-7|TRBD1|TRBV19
TGTGCCAGTAGTTCGGACAGGGCCTCAGAAGAGCAGTACTTC
CASSSDRASEEQYF